This TCR beta chain was sequenced in a study of blood T cell repertoires in COVID-19. Study overall: Whether acute or convalescent, the COVID-19 samples came from the United States, Italy and Spain. Sources were T cells, B-cell-depleted T cells, or PBMCs; the material itself was cDNA or gDNA.

The protocol was immunoSEQ multiplex PCR, while the TCRdb copy is restricted to in-frame clones and leaves out a portion. The table records roughly 160,000 clones, approximately 88% of them present only once. Clinical history as reported by participants underpinned cohort assignment. The germline V and J ends were trimmed by 4 bases and 1 base, with 9 bases remaining between them. This CDR3 has 14 residues. The germline CDR1 and CDR2 sequences are LGHDT and YNNKEL (reference sequence). In its sample, this clone was seen a few times. The receptor was isolated from a woman in her sixties who had recovered from COVID-19. Sample: PBMCs or T cells enriched from blood (not recorded which). V gene TRBV3-1 (or the pseudogene TRBV3-2) combines with J gene TRBJ2-3; tentative D call: TRBD2 (6 bases). The CDR3 is CASSPGVGTDTQYF. The DNA of the CDR3 is TGTGCCAGCAGCCCGGGGGTCGGCACAGATACGCAGTATTTT.